The following is a T cell receptor beta chain sequence with its context. Its antigen is as yet unknown. The CDR3 does not end in the conserved phenylalanine or tryptophan, so this is likely a read error. The sample originates from a study of Graves' ophthalmopathy and Graves' hyperthyroidism. Findings and limits, study-wide: Most expanded clonotypes from thyroid (those above 0.001 frequency) were also found in blood.

RNA transcripts provided the template for amplifying TCR beta CDR3 regions. HTBI primers served in a first-round RT-PCR, which a second-round multiplex PCR followed. Each CDR3 protein is one row after TCRdb ran MiXCR on the multiplex PCR reads. The profile covers almost 750,000 distinct CDR3 sequences, with roughly two fifths appearing a single time and about 40% taken by the ten largest. The germline V gene encodes CDR1 DFQATT and CDR2 SNEGSKA (reference sequence). This CDR3 region has 13 residues. Trimming shortened V by 1 base and J by 1 base, and 8 bases separated the two germline ends. The TCR sequence derives from an adult man with Graves' ophthalmopathy. Sequenced sample: peripheral blood. The rearrangement uses TRBV20-1 and TRBJ2-7, with D possibly TRBD2 on 5 matching bases. CDR3 DNA: TGCAGTGCTAGAGTAACGGGATCCTACGAGCAGTACTGC. Translated: CSARVTGSYEQYC.